This T cell receptor (beta chain) was sequenced in a study of blood T cell repertoires in COVID-19 (TCRdb year 2020). Study-wide context: Samples covering the acute and convalescent phases of COVID-19 were provided by collaborators in the United States, Italy and Spain. Deeply sampled blood TCRbeta repertoires from subjects exposed to, actively infected with, or recovered from COVID-19 were included in the dataset. The repertoires were released in a freely available public database intended as a resource for research on the immune response to SARS-CoV-2. Where available, HLA class I and class II types were obtained from metadata supplied by the sample provider rather than from assay-based typing. The samples were drawn from the first 160 participants of the ongoing ImmuneRACE study and from over 950 subjects provided by 6 global collaborators. The sample metadata nearly always contained a de-identified subject ID, COVID-19 status, age in years and sex. The prospective study material was composed of cDNA or gDNA derived from T cells, B-cell-depleted T cells, or PBMCs. The investigation overall reported the following: How much clinical and demographic metadata was included differed by source and by participant, and the metadata was provided uncurated.

As for this clone: The specificity of this receptor is unknown. Base-call qualities are not available, and no considerably larger clone is one nucleotide away.

The immunoSEQ Assay, a bias-controlled multiplex PCR, was used to amplify TCRbeta CDR3 regions from genomic DNA. The authors' analysis ran thus. Within the assay, amplification of reference gene primers was used to estimate how many nucleated cells each sample contained. Sequence reads were collapsed and filtered to measure the absolute abundance of every unique TCRbeta CDR3 rearrangement. For each sample, productive Simpson clonality was calculated by taking the square root of Simpson's diversity index across productive rearrangements. TCRdb limited this immuneACCESS table to in-frame rearrangements with V and J called. A share of clones is missing; checked studies link under half to unresolved V genes, and the rest is unexplained. The V and J calls and clone size come from that table; D and trimming were worked out from the DNA. The sample profile shows 65,000 or so clones; roughly 90% of them were found once. The top ten clones comprise over 0.95% of the sample.

Counted from cysteine to phenylalanine, this CDR3 has 15 amino acids. This entry keeps only the CDR3 DNA: 45 bases, framed from base 1. Germline trimming amounts to 2 bases on V and 5 bases on J, with 6 as the count of junction bases outside the gene matches. As encoded in the germline V gene, CDR1 is MNHNS while CDR2 is SASEGT. The collaborating institutions used their own protocols to collect whole blood in K2EDTA tubes. For TCRbeta analysis, collaborators shipped samples in one of three forms: frozen whole blood, isolated PBMCs, or DNA extracted from either of those sample types. Sequencing input: peripheral blood. The origin of this receptor is a man aged 55 to 69 with acute or convalescent COVID-19. The chain couples TRBV6-1 to TRBJ1-2; 9 middle bases align to TRBD1. The base sequence is TGTGCCAGCAGTGAATATGGACAGGGGTCGTATGGCTACACCTTC. Its product reads: CASSEYGQGSYGYTF.